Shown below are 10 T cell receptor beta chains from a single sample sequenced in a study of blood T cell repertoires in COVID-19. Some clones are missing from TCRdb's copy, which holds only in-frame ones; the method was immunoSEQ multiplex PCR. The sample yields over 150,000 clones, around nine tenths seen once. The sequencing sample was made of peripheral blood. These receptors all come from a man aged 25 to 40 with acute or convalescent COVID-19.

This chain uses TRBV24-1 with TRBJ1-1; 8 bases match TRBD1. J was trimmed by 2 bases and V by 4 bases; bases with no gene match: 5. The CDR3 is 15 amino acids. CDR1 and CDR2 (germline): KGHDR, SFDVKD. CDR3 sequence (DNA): TGTGCCACCAGTGACGGGACAGGTTCAAACACTGAAGCTTTCTTT. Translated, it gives CATSDGTGSNTEAFF.

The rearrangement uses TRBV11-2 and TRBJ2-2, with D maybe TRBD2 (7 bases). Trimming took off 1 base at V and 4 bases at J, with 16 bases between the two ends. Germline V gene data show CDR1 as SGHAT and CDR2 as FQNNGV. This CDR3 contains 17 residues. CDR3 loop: CASSLVLGGLSTGELFF. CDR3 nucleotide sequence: TGTGCCAGCAGCTTAGTTTTGGGGGGGCTCAGCACCGGGGAGCTGTTTTTT.

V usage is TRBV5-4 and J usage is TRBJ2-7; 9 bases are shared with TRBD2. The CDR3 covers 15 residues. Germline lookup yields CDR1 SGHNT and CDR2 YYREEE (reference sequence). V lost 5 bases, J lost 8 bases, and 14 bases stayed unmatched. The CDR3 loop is CASREGGSGGSKQYF. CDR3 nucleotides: TGTGCCAGCAGGGAAGGGGGGAGCGGGGGGTCCAAGCAGTACTTC.

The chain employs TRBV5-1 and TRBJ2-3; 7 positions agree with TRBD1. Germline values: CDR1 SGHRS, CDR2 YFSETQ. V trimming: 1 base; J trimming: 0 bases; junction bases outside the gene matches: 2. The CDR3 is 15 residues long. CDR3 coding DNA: TGCGCCAGCAGCTTGTGGGGACAGAGCACAGATACGCAGTATTTT. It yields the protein CASSLWGQSTDTQYF.

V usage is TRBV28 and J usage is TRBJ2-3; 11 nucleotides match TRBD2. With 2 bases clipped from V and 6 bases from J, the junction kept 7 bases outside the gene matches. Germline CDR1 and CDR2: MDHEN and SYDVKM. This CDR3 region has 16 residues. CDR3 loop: CASSLVAGGPPDTQYF. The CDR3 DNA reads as TGTGCCAGCAGTTTAGTAGCGGGAGGGCCTCCGGATACGCAGTATTTT.

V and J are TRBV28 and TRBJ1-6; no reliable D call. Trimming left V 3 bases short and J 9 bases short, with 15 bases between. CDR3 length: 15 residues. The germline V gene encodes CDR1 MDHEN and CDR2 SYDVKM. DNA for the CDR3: TGTGCCAGCAGTTTTAAACGATCCTGGAGTTCACCCCTCCACTTT. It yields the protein CASSFKRSWSSPLHF.

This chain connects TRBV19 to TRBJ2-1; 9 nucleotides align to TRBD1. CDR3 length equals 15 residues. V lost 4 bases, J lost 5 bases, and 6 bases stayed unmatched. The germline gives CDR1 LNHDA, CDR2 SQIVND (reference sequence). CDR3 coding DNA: TGTGCCAGTAGTAAACGGACAGGGGATGACAATGAGCAGTTCTTC. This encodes CASSKRTGDDNEQFF.

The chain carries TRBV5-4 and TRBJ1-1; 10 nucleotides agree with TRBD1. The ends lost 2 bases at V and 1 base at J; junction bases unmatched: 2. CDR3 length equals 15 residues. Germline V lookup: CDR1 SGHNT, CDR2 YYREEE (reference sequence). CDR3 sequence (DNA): TGTGCCAGCAGCTTTCGACAGGGGGCGAACACTGAAGCTTTCTTT. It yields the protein CASSFRQGANTEAFF.

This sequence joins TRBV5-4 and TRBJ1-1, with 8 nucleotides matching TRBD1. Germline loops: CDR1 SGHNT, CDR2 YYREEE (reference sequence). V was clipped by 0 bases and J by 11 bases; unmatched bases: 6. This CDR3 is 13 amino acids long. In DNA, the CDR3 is TGTGCCAGCAGCTTGGACCGACAGGGGACGGCTTTCTTT. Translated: CASSLDRQGTAFF. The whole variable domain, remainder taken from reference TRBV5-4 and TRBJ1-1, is ETGVTQSPTHLIKTRGQQVTLRCSSQSGHNTVSWYQQALGQGPQFIFQYYREEENGRGNFPPRFSGLQFPNYSSELNVNALELDDSALYLCASSLDRQGTAFFGQGTRLTVV.

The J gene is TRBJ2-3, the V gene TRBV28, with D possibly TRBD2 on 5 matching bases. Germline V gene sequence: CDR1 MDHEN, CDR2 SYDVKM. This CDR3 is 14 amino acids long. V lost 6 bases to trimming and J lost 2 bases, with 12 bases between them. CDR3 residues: CASRGRRYTDTQYF. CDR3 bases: TGTGCCAGCAGAGGCAGGAGGTACACAGATACGCAGTATTTT. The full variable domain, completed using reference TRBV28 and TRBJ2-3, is DVKVTQSSRYLVKRTGEKVFLECVQDMDHENMFWYRQDPGLGLRLIYFSYDVKMKEKGDIPEGYSVSREKKERFSLILESASTNQTSMYLCASRGRRYTDTQYFGPGTRLTVL.